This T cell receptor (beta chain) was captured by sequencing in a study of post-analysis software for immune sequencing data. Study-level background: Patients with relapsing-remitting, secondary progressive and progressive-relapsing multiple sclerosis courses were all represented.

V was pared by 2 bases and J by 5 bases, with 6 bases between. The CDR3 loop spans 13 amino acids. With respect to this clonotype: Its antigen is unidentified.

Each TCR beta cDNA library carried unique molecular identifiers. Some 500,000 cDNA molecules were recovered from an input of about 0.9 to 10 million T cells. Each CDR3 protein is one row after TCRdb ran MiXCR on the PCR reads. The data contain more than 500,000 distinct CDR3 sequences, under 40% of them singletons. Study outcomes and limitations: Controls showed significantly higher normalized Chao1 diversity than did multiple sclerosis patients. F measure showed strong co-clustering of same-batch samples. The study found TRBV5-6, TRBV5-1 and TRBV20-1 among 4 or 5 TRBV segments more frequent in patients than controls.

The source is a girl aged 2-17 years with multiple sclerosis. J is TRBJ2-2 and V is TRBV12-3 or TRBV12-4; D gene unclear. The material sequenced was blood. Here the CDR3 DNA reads TGTGCCAGCAGTTTAACGGCGACCGGGGAGCTGTTTTTT. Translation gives CASSLTATGELFF.